One sample yielded the 8 T cell receptor beta chains listed below, sequenced in a study of T cell repertoires in cytomegalovirus infection. TCRdb re-called the reads with MiXCR, one entry per CDR3 protein. The table records 500,000 or so distinct CDR3 sequences, approximately 16% of them present only once. Sequenced: CD8+ T cells from PBMCs. All receptors derive from a human donor in good health (CMV status not recorded). Some clones in this sample may be carry-over from other donors' samples.

The J gene is TRBJ2-1, the V gene TRBV14; D remains unclear. V was pared by 2 bases and J by 6 bases, with 14 bases between. The CDR3 loop spans 15 amino acids. The germline CDR1 and CDR2 sequences are SGHDN and FVKESK. The CDR3 is CASSQQLKLVNEQFF. CDR3 sequence (DNA): TGTGCCAGCAGCCAACAGCTGAAACTGGTCAATGAGCAGTTCTTC.

This clonotype was seen many times. This chain connects TRBV7-9 to TRBJ2-3; D is unresolved. Trimming stripped 2 bases from V and 0 bases from J, with 9 bases between. The germline V gene has CDR1 SEHNR and CDR2 FQNEAQ (reference sequence). The CDR3 covers 15 residues. In nucleotides, the CDR3 is TGTGCCAGCAGCTTATCACGCGGCAGCACAGATACGCAGTATTTT. It translates to CASSLSRGSTDTQYF.

This clonotype was seen many times. The chain has TRBV19 and TRBJ2-7, with no clear D. Trimming removed 3 bases from V and 6 bases from J, with 9 bases in between. The CDR3 is 12 residues long. Germline-derived CDR1 and CDR2 are LNHDA and SQIVND (reference sequence). The CDR3 DNA sequence: TGTGCCAGTAGTATGATGGGGTCCGAGCAGTACTTC. Amino acids: CASSMMGSEQYF. Combining the CDR3 with reference TRBV19 and TRBJ2-7 gives the whole variable domain DGGITQSPKYLFRKEGQNVTLSCEQNLNHDAMYWYRQDPGQGLRLIYYSQIVNDFQKGDIAEGYSVSREKKESFPLTVTSAQKNPTAFYLCASSMMGSEQYFGPGTRLTVT.

This clonotype appeared many times. The V and J genes are TRBV6-5 and TRBJ2-7; TRBD1 matches at 8 bases. The length of the CDR3 is 18 residues. V shed 0 bases, J shed 0 bases, and the junction held 10 bases outside the gene matches. Germline V lookup: CDR1 MNHEY, CDR2 SVGAGI. CDR3 protein: CASSYSILRTGSSYEQYF. As DNA, the CDR3 is TGTGCCAGCAGTTACTCGATTTTACGGACAGGGTCCTCCTACGAGCAGTACTTC.

This clonotype was counted ten times or more. The chain joins TRBV12-3 or TRBV12-4 to TRBJ2-7, with 7 bases aligning to TRBD2. The CDR3 covers 13 residues. The V segment lost 7 bases and the J segment 0 bases; nucleotides outside the gene matches: 3. CDR3: CASKLADSYEQYF. The CDR3, as DNA: TGTGCCAGCAAGCTAGCGGACTCCTACGAGCAGTACTTC.

The chain is built from TRBV12-3 or TRBV12-4 and TRBJ1-2; 10 nucleotides line up with TRBD1. The CDR3 length is 14 residues. J gave up 8 bases and V 6 bases, and 9 bases lay outside the gene matches. The CDR3: CASSRDRGFSGYTF. The CDR3 DNA is TGTGCCAGCAGCCGGGACAGGGGCTTTTCGGGCTACACCTTC.

There are many counts of this clonotype. The chain uses TRBV4-1 and TRBJ1-5, with D perhaps matching TRBD1 (5 bases). The ends were cut back, 1 base at V and 7 bases at J, with 17 bases in the middle. Germline V lookup: CDR1 MGHRA, CDR2 YSYEKL. The CDR3 covers 16 residues. Written as DNA, the CDR3 is TGCGCCAGCAGCCAAGGTCCACGGCGGGGGGACCAGCCCCAGCATTTT. Translating gives CASSQGPRRGDQPQHF.

This clonotype came up many times. This chain uses TRBV6-5 with TRBJ2-3; the D gene is possibly TRBD2 (5 bases). Trimming removed 0 bases at V and 4 bases at J, with 11 bases between. CDR1 and CDR2 from the germline V gene are MNHEY and SVGAGI. There are 15 residues in the CDR3. Here the CDR3 DNA reads TGTGCCAGCAGTTACTCGGGCGGGCCAGCAGATACGCAGTATTTT. It yields the protein CASSYSGGPADTQYF.